Below are 30 T cell receptor beta chains sequenced from a single sample in a study of early T cells in non-severe SARS-CoV-2 infection. TCRdb itself ran the 5' RACE reads through MiXCR, one entry per CDR3 protein. The profile shows about 110,000 distinct CDR3 sequences, over 9.5% of them singletons. The specimen comprised whole blood, sampled at baseline. These receptors originate from an adult who was a healthcare worker with PCR-confirmed SARS-CoV-2 infection or an uninfected control (not recorded which).

In its sample, this clonotype was seen a few times. The chain links TRBV15 to TRBJ1-1; D is unclear. The CDR3 length is 14 residues. CDR1 is LNHNV, CDR2 YYDKDF, per germline (reference sequence). V was trimmed by 0 bases and J by 0 bases, leaving 5 bases between them. CDR3 protein: CATSRDKVNTEAFF. CDR3 sequence (DNA): TGTGCCACCAGCAGAGATAAAGTGAACACTGAAGCTTTCTTT.

This clonotype came up a few times. The chain has TRBV4-1 and TRBJ2-2; 10 bases match TRBD1. Unmatched junction bases numbered 10, after V lost 4 bases and J lost 5 bases. Germline V gene lookup returns CDR1 MGHRA and CDR2 YSYEKL. The CDR3 is made up of 17 amino acids. Here the CDR3 DNA reads TGCGCCAGCAGCCGTTCTGCCGGGACAGGGGTAACCGGGGAGCTGTTTTTT. As protein: CASSRSAGTGVTGELFF.

This clonotype was seen ten or more times. The genes are TRBV29-1 and TRBJ1-1, with D tentatively TRBD1 (6 bases). The germline CDR1 and CDR2 sequences are SQVTM and ANQGSEA. This CDR3 is 10 amino acids long. The V end lost 7 bases, the J end lost 5 bases, and 8 bases lay between the germline ends. The CDR3 loop reads CSAGETEAFF. As DNA, the CDR3 is TGCAGCGCAGGGGAAACTGAAGCTTTCTTT.

This clonotype was seen repeatedly, ten times or more. The chain combines TRBV2 with TRBJ2-7; no clear D. Germline V lookup: CDR1 SNHLY, CDR2 FYNNEI. The length of the CDR3 is 16 residues. V lost 6 bases and J 0 bases, leaving 18 bases between the germline ends. The DNA for the CDR3 is TGTGCCAGCAGGTCCCTGATTAGCAGACGCTCCTACGAGCAGTACTTC. Translated, it gives CASRSLISRRSYEQYF. The entire variable domain, with the rest obtained from reference TRBV2 and TRBJ2-7, is as follows: EPEVTQTPSHQVTQMGQEVILRCVPISNHLYFYWYRQILGQKVEFLVSFYNNEISEKSEIFDDQFSVERPDGSNFTLKIRSTKLEDSAMYFCASRSLISRRSYEQYFGPGTRLTVT.

This clonotype appeared a few times. The chain recombines TRBV7-2 with TRBJ2-1; D unclear. V dropped 6 bases and J dropped 9 bases, with 15 bases sitting between them. This CDR3 contains 13 residues. The germline CDR1 and CDR2 sequences are SGHTA and FQGNSA. For the CDR3, the DNA is TGTGCCAGCAGTCGAGACCTAACTGGTGAGCAGTTCTTC. Translated: CASSRDLTGEQFF.

This clonotype was recorded a few times. The chain uses TRBV29-1 and TRBJ2-7; 9 bases agree with TRBD2. The V gene end was trimmed by 6 bases and the J gene end by 2 bases; junction bases not matched to a gene: 5. CDR3 length equals 13 residues. Looked up from germline, CDR1 is SQVTM and CDR2 is ANQGSEA. The CDR3 DNA sequence: TGCAGCGTAATAGCGGGAGCCGCCTACGAGCAGTACTTC. This translates into CSVIAGAAYEQYF.

This clonotype has just a few counts. This chain joins TRBV30 and TRBJ1-1; no firm D call. The V end was cut by 2 bases, the J end by 2 bases, with 6 bases between. Germline assignment: CDR1 GTSNPN and CDR2 SVGIG (reference sequence). CDR3 length: 12 residues. Here the CDR3 reads CAWSLYNTEAFF. The CDR3 coding sequence is TGTGCCTGGAGTTTGTACAACACTGAAGCTTTCTTT.

This clonotype was seen at least ten times. The V call is TRBV12-3 or TRBV12-4, the J call TRBJ2-3; D is uncertain. V was cut by 3 bases and J by 0 bases, with 7 bases left in between. This CDR3 is 14 amino acids long. CDR3 amino acids: CASSLVQSTDTQYF. The CDR3 region has the DNA TGTGCCAGCAGTTTGGTACAAAGCACAGATACGCAGTATTTT.

This clonotype was observed a handful of times. The rearrangement links TRBV5-1 to TRBJ1-1; no definite D call. Trimming left V 0 bases short and J 7 bases short, with 10 bases between. Germline CDR1 reads SGHRS; CDR2 reads YFSETQ. The CDR3 contains 13 residues. CDR3 nucleotides: TGCGCCAGCAGCTTGGCGGGATCTGGTGAAGCTTTCTTT. Its translation is CASSLAGSGEAFF.

Written as DNA, the CDR3 is TGTGCCAGCAGCCCCGGGACAGTTCGACCGACCGGGGAGCTGTTTTTT. The encoded protein is CASSPGTVRPTGELFF. The chain is built from TRBV11-3 and TRBJ2-2, with TRBD1 matching 7 bases. CDR1 and CDR2 from the germline V gene are SGHNT and YENEEA. The CDR3 consists of 16 residues. The V gene end was trimmed by 5 bases and the J gene end by 5 bases; junction bases not matched to a gene: 11.

For the CDR3, the DNA is TGCAGCGTTGAAGGCGGGGCAGATACGCAGTATTTT. Residues: CSVEGGADTQYF. The V call is TRBV29-1, the J call TRBJ2-3, with D maybe TRBD2 (6 bases). Germline V lookup: CDR1 SQVTM, CDR2 ANQGSEA. The CDR3 contains 12 residues. Deletions cut 1 base from V and 4 bases from J, with 6 bases between.

This clonotype has a handful of counts. The chain combines TRBV6-1 with TRBJ1-1, with D hard to call. Germline CDR1 MNHNS, CDR2 SASEGT. This CDR3 comprises 13 residues. The V and J ends lost 6 bases and 6 bases respectively, with 14 bases between them. The CDR3 region has the DNA TGTGCCAGCAGCCTCGGAGGGAGGCCTGAAGCTTTCTTT. It codes for CASSLGGRPEAFF.

The chain recombines TRBV28 with TRBJ1-2; D is perhaps TRBD1 (5 bases). This CDR3 is built from 14 residues. CDR1 MDHEN and CDR2 SYDVKM come from the germline V gene. V lost 7 bases and J 7 bases, leaving 19 bases between the germline ends. Written as DNA, the CDR3 is TGTGCCAGCACCCTAGGGGCCAGATCCCTTGGCTACACCTTC. Translated: CASTLGARSLGYTF.

For the CDR3, the DNA is TGTGCCAGCAGCTTACTAGGACCGCCGGACTACGAGCAGTACTTC. Translated: CASSLLGPPDYEQYF. The rearrangement links TRBV7-3 to TRBJ2-7; D gene uncertain. V was pared by 2 bases and J by 3 bases, with 14 bases between. CDR3 length equals 15 residues. Germline V gene sequence: CDR1 SGHTA, CDR2 FQGTGA.

This sequence joins TRBV6-1 and TRBJ2-2, with 8 bases identical to TRBD1. V shed 5 bases and J 4 bases; nucleotides not matched to a gene: 6. This CDR3 is built from 15 residues. Per the germline V gene, CDR1 is MNHNS and CDR2 is SASEGT. This chain's CDR3 is CASSREQGGTGELFF. The CDR3 nucleotides read TGTGCCAGCAGTCGAGAACAGGGGGGCACCGGGGAGCTGTTTTTT.

This clonotype was counted between two and nine times. The chain employs TRBV7-2 and TRBJ1-1, with a tentative D call TRBD1 (6 bases). Germline CDR1 reads SGHTA; CDR2 reads FQGNSA. CDR3 size: 18 residues. Trimming cost V 5 bases and J 4 bases, with 26 bases left between them. The CDR3 reads CASSIQGQGGRRGTEAFF. The CDR3 DNA reads TGTGCCAGCAGCATTCAGGGACAAGGGGGAAGAAGAGGCACTGAAGCTTTCTTT. The full variable domain, rest sourced from reference TRBV7-2 and TRBJ1-1, is GAGVSQSPSNKVTEKGKDVELRCDPISGHTALYWYRQSLGQGLEFLIYFQGNSAPDKSGLPSDRFSAERTGGSVSTLTIQRTQQEDSAVYLCASSIQGQGGRRGTEAFFGQGTRLTVV.

The chain links TRBV5-1 to TRBJ2-3; no definite D call. CDR1 and CDR2 from the germline V gene are SGHRS and YFSETQ. V lost 3 bases to trimming and J lost 6 bases, with 11 bases between them. The CDR3 loop spans 13 amino acids. CDR3 loop: CASSYQTSDTQYF. CDR3 bases: TGCGCCAGCAGCTACCAAACATCGGATACGCAGTATTTT.

This clonotype was seen repeatedly, ten times or more. This sequence joins TRBV2 and TRBJ2-2; 7 nucleotides line up with TRBD2. The CDR3 is 14 residues long. Losses at the gene ends were 4 bases for V and 1 base for J; bases not matched to a gene: 0. From germline, CDR1 is SNHLY and CDR2 FYNNEI. The CDR3 loop is CASSGEGNTGELFF. CDR3 in DNA: TGTGCCAGCAGTGGGGAGGGGAACACCGGGGAGCTGTTTTTT.

This sequence joins TRBV7-9 and TRBJ2-2, with 11 bases lining up with TRBD2. The CDR3 runs 15 residues. V shed 4 bases and J 9 bases; nucleotides not matched to a gene: 7. Germline loops: CDR1 SEHNR, CDR2 FQNEAQ (reference sequence). CDR3 nucleotide sequence: TGTGCCAGCAGCTGGACTAGCGGGCCTCCGTGGGAGCTGTTTTTT. The encoded protein is CASSWTSGPPWELFF.

V and J are TRBV20-1 and TRBJ1-1, with a weak D call TRBD1 (5 bases). The CDR3 spans 13 residues. Germline CDR1 DFQATT, CDR2 SNEGSKA (reference sequence). V shed 2 bases and J shed 2 bases, with 9 bases lying between them. CDR3 bases: TGCAGTGCTAGACGGCAGGGAAACACTGAAGCTTTCTTT. The encoded protein is CSARRQGNTEAFF.

The chain is built from TRBV6-2 or TRBV6-3 and TRBJ2-2; D is ambiguous. Trimming removed 2 bases from V and 5 bases from J, with 12 bases in between. Germline V CDR1 and CDR2: MNHEY, SVGEGT. The CDR3 runs to 15 residues. CDR3 sequence reads: CASSYTYVQTGELFF. For the CDR3, the DNA is TGTGCCAGCAGTTACACCTACGTCCAGACCGGGGAGCTGTTTTTT.

V and J are TRBV3-1 and TRBJ2-5; the match to TRBD1 covers 11 bases. The CDR3 has 18 amino acids. The germline gives CDR1 LGHDT, CDR2 YNNKEL (reference sequence). Trimming took 4 bases from V and 1 from J; bases not matched to a gene: 11. CDR3 in DNA: TGTGCCAGCAGCCCAAGTCTAATCGGGACAGGGGGCCAAGAGACCCAGTACTTC. Protein sequence: CASSPSLIGTGGQETQYF.

V and J are TRBV6-5 and TRBJ1-1, with TRBD1 matching over 8 bases. Germline CDR1 and CDR2: MNHEY and SVGAGI. The junction had 5 bases not matched to a gene; V was cut back by 6 bases and J by 5 bases. This CDR3 has 13 residues. For the CDR3, the DNA is TGTGCCAGCAGGACAGGGGTGAGGACTGAAGCTTTCTTT. Translating gives CASRTGVRTEAFF.

This chain links TRBV2 with TRBJ2-3; 14 bases align to TRBD2. Germline trimming cut 6 bases from V and 4 bases from J; bases unmatched to any gene: 6. The CDR3 contains 16 residues. The germline V gene encodes CDR1 SNHLY and CDR2 FYNNEI. CDR3 residues: CASSDLTSGRADTQYF. CDR3 nucleotide sequence: TGTGCCAGCAGCGACTTGACTAGCGGGAGGGCAGATACGCAGTATTTT.

The J gene is TRBJ2-1, the V gene TRBV11-2; the D is unclear. CDR1 is SGHAT and CDR2 is FQNNGV in the germline V gene. The CDR3 totals 11 residues. V dropped 1 base and J dropped 10 bases, with 5 bases sitting between them. For the CDR3, the DNA is TGTGCCAGCAGCTTAGTCCGAGAGCAGTTCTTC. Residues: CASSLVREQFF. Complete variable domain (other parts from reference TRBV11-2 and TRBJ2-1): EAGVAQSPRYKIIEKRQSVAFWCNPISGHATLYWYQQILGQGPKLLIQFQNNGVVDDSQLPKDRFSAERLKGVDSTLKIQPAKLEDSAVYLCASSLVREQFFGPGTRLTVL.

The genes are TRBV12-3 or TRBV12-4 and TRBJ1-2, with 10 bases matching TRBD1. CDR3 size: 14 residues. V shed 2 bases and J 6 bases; nucleotides not matched to a gene: 3. The CDR3 bases are TGTGCCAGCAGTTTACGACAGGGGGCAAATGGCTACACCTTC. It encodes CASSLRQGANGYTF.

This clonotype was seen more than once but under ten times. The gene calls are TRBV29-1 and TRBJ2-5, with D possibly called TRBD1 or TRBD2 (5 bases each). The CDR3 is made up of 14 amino acids. CDR1 SQVTM and CDR2 ANQGSEA come from the germline V gene. Trimming took off 4 bases at V and 1 base at J, with 13 bases between the two ends. The CDR3 DNA reads as TGCAGCGTTGCCGGGACCGACTCCCAAGAGACCCAGTACTTC. This codes for CSVAGTDSQETQYF.

This clonotype turned up a few times. This sequence joins TRBV3-1 and TRBJ1-2; 7 nucleotides align to TRBD1. The V segment lost 4 bases and the J segment 8 bases; nucleotides outside the gene matches: 16. The CDR3 extends over 16 amino acids. Germline V gene sequence: CDR1 LGHDT, CDR2 YNNKEL (reference sequence). The CDR3 protein is CASSRGTAQSRIGYTF. CDR3 nucleotide sequence: TGTGCCAGCAGCCGCGGGACAGCGCAGTCTCGTATAGGCTACACCTTC. The full variable domain, completed using reference TRBV3-1 and TRBJ1-2, is DTAVSQTPKYLVTQMGNDKSIKCEQNLGHDTMYWYKQDSKKFLKIMFSYNNKELIINETVPNRFSPKSPDKAHLNLHINSLELGDSAVYFCASSRGTAQSRIGYTFGSGTRLTVV.

This clonotype was detected once. The V call is TRBV20-1, the J call TRBJ2-7, with D possibly TRBD2 on 6 matching bases. The CDR3 covers 13 residues. Trimming cost V 6 bases and J 0 bases, with 12 bases left between them. CDR1 is DFQATT, CDR2 SNEGSKA, per germline (reference sequence). The CDR3 sequence: CSAEGGNSYEQYF. The CDR3 nucleotides read TGCAGTGCGGAGGGCGGGAACTCCTACGAGCAGTACTTC.

V usage is TRBV28 and J usage is TRBJ2-1, with D maybe TRBD2 (6 bases). Trimming cost V 3 bases and J 7 bases, with 25 bases left between them. Per the germline V gene, CDR1 is MDHEN and CDR2 is SYDVKM. The CDR3 covers 18 residues. For the CDR3, the DNA is TGTGCCAGCAGTTTCCTGGCCCTGACGGGAGCAATAAATAATGAGCAGTTCTTC. This gives the protein CASSFLALTGAINNEQFF.